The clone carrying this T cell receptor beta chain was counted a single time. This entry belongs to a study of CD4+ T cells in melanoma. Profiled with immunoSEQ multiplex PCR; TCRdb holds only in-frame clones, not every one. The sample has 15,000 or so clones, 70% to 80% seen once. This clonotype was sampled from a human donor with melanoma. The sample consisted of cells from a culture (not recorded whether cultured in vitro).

The CDR3 loop is CASSLVRAGELFF. Written as DNA, the CDR3 is TGTGCCAGCAGCTTGGTGAGGGCCGGGGAGCTGTTTTTT. The V gene is TRBV5-5, the J gene TRBJ2-2; D possibly corresponds to TRBD2 (5 bases). Trimming took 0 bases from V and 6 from J, leaving 6 bases between them. The CDR3 totals 13 residues. Germline-derived CDR1 and CDR2 are SGHKS and YYEKEE (reference sequence). The whole variable domain, remainder taken from reference TRBV5-5 and TRBJ2-2, is DAGVTQSPTHLIKTRGQQVTLRCSPISGHKSVSWYQQVLGQGPQFIFQYYEKEERGRGNFPDRFSARQFPNYSSELNVNALLLGDSALYLCASSLVRAGELFFGEGSRLTVL.